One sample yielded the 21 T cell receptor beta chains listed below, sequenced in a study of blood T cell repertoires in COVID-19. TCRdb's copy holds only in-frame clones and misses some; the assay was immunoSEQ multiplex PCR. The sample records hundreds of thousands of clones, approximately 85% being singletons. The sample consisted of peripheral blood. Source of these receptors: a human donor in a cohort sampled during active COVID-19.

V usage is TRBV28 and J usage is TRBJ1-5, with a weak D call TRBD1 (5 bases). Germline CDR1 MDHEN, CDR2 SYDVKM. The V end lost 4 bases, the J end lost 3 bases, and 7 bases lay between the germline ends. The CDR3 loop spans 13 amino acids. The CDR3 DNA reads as TGTGCCAGCAGTTGGGGCACCAATCAGCCCCAGCATTTT. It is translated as CASSWGTNQPQHF.

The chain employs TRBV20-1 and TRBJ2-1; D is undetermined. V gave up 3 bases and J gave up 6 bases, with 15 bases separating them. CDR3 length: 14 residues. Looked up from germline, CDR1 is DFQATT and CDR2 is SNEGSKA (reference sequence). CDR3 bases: TGCAGTGCTAGTACTCAACTCAAACCCAATGAGCAGTTCTTC. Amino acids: CSASTQLKPNEQFF.

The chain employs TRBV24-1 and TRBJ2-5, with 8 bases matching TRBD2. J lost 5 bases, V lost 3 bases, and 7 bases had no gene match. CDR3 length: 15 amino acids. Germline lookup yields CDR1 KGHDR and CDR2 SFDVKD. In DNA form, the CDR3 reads TGTGCCACCAGTGATCCGGGACTAGTTCCTGAGACCCAGTACTTC. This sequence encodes CATSDPGLVPETQYF.

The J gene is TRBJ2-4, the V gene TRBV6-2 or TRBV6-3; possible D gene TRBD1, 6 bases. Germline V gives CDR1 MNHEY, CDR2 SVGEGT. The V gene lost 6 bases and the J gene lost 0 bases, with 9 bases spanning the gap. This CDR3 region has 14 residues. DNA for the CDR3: TGTGCCAGCAGCAAGGACAGAGCCAAAAACATTCAGTACTTC. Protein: CASSKDRAKNIQYF.

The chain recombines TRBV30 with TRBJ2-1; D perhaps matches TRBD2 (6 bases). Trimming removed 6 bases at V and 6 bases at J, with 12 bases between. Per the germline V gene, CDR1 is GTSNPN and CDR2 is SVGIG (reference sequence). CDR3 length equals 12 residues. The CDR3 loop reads CACAASVNEQFF. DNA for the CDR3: TGTGCCTGTGCTGCTAGCGTCAATGAGCAGTTCTTC.

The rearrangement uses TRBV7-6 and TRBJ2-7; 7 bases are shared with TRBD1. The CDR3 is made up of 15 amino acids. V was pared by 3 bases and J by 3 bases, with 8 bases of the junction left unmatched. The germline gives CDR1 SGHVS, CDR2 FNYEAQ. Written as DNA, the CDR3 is TGTGCCAGCAGCTTCCGACAGGGTTCTAACTACGAGCAGTACTTC. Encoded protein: CASSFRQGSNYEQYF.

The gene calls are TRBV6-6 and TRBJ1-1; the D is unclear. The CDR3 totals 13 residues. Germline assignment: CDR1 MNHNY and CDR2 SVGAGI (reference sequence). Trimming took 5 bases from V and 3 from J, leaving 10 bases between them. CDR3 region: CASSDYIYTEAFF. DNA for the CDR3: TGTGCCAGCAGTGACTACATTTACACTGAAGCTTTCTTT.

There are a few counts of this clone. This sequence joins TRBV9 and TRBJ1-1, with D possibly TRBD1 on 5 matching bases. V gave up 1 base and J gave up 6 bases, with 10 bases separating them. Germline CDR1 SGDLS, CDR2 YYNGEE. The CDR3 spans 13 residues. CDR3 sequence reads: CASSVNRGSEAFF. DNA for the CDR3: TGTGCCAGCAGCGTAAATCGGGGGTCTGAAGCTTTCTTT.

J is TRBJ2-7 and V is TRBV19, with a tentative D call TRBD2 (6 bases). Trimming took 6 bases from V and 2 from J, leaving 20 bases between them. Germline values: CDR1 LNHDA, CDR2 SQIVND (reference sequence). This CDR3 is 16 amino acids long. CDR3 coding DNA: TGTGCCAGTAGGCCCCAACCCGGGACTCTAACCTACGAGCAGTACTTC. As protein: CASRPQPGTLTYEQYF.

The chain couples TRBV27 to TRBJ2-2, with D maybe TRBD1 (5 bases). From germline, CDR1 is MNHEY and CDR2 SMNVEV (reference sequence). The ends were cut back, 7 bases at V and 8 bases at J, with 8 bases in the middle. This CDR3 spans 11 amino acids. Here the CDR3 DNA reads TGTGCCAGCATAGGGGCAGGGGAGCTGTTTTTT. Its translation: CASIGAGELFF.

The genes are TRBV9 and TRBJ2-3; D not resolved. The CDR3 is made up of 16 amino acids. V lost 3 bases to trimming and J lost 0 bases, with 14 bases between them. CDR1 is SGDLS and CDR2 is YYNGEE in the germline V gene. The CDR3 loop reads CASSETSQLSTDTQYF. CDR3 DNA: TGTGCCAGCAGCGAAACCTCCCAACTTAGCACAGATACGCAGTATTTT.

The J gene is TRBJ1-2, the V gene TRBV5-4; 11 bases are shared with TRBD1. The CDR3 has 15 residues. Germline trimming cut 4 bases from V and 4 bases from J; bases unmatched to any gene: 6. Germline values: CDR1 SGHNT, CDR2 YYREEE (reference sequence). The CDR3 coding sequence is TGTGCCAGCAGCCCCGGGACAGGGGGTTTCTATGGCTACACCTTC. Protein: CASSPGTGGFYGYTF. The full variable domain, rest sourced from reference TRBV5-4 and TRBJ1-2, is ETGVTQSPTHLIKTRGQQVTLRCSSQSGHNTVSWYQQALGQGPQFIFQYYREEENGRGNFPPRFSGLQFPNYSSELNVNALELDDSALYLCASSPGTGGFYGYTFGSGTRLTVV.

Written as DNA, the CDR3 is TGCGCCAGCGCTACAGGGGCTGTCCCTGAAGCTTTCTTT. Its protein is CASATGAVPEAFF. The V call is TRBV5-1, the J call TRBJ1-1; TRBD1 matches 7 bases. Germline CDR1 SGHRS, CDR2 YFSETQ. This CDR3 has 13 amino acids. With 7 bases clipped from V and 6 bases from J, the junction kept 9 bases outside the gene matches.

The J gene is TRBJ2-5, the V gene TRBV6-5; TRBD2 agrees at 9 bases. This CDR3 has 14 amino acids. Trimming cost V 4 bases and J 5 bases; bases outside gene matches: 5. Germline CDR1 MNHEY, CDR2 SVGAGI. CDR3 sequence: CASSWTSDKETQYF. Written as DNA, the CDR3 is TGTGCCAGCAGTTGGACTAGCGATAAGGAGACCCAGTACTTC.

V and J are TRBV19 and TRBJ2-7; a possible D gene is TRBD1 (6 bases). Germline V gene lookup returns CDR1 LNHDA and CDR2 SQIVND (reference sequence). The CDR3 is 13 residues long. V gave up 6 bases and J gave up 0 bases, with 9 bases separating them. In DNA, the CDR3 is TGTGCCAGTAGGCCACAGGGCTCCTACGAGCAGTACTTC. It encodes CASRPQGSYEQYF.

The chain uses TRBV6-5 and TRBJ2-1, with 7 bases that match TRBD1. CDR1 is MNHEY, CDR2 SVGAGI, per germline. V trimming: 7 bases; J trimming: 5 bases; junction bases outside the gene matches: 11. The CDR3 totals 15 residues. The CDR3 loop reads CASTITGTANNEQFF. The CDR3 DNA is TGTGCCAGCACTATAACCGGGACAGCCAACAATGAGCAGTTCTTC.

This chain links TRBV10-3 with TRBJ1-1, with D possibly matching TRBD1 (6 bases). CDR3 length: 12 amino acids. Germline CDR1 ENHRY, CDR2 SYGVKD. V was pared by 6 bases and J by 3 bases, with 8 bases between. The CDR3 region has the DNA TGTGCCATCAGCCGACAGGACACTGAAGCTTTCTTT. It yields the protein CAISRQDTEAFF.

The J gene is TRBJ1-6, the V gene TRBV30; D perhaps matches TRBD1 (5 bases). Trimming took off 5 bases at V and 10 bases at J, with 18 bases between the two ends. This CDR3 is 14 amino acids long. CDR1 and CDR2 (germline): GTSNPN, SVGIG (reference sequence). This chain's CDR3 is CAWSQEGRASPLHF. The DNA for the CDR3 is TGTGCCTGGTCTCAGGAGGGACGAGCGTCACCCCTCCACTTT.

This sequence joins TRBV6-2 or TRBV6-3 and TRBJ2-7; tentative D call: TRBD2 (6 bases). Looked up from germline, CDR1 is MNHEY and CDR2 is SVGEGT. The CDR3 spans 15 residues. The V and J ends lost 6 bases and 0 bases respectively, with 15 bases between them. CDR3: CASSRDWGSSYEQYF. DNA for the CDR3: TGTGCCAGCAGCCGGGACTGGGGAAGCTCCTACGAGCAGTACTTC.

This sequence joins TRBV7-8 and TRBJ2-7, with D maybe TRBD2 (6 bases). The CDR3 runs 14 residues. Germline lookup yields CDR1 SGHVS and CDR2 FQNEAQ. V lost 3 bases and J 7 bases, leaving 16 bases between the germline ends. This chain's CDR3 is CASSFAELAREQYF. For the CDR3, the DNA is TGTGCCAGCAGCTTCGCGGAACTAGCTCGGGAGCAGTACTTC.

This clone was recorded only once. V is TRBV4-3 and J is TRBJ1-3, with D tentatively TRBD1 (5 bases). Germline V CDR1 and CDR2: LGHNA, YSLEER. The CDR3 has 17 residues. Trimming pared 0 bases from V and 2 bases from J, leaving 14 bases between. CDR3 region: CASSQDQWGTAGNTIYF. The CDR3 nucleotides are TGCGCCAGCAGCCAAGATCAATGGGGGACTGCTGGAAACACCATATATTTT.